These 7 T cell receptor beta chains were all obtained from the same sample, sequenced in a study of blood T cell repertoires in COVID-19 (TCRdb year 2020). Libraries were made using the immunoSEQ multiplex PCR assay. Imported from immuneACCESS, the table was reduced by TCRdb to in-frame sequences with V and J called. These copies leave out some clones; in studies compared against another copy, an unresolved V gene accounts for under half, and the cause of the remainder is not known. For this sample the table gives 200,000 or so clones, of which 81% were detected only once. The ten largest account for approximately 12% of the sample. Sequencing input: peripheral blood. The source of these receptors is an elderly woman with COVID-19, enrolled during active disease.

V and J are TRBV7-9 and TRBJ2-3; 7 nucleotides align to TRBD2. Looked up from germline, CDR1 is SEHNR and CDR2 is FQNEAQ (reference sequence). This CDR3 is 14 amino acids long. Unmatched junction bases numbered 6, after V lost 3 bases and J lost 6 bases. CDR3 in amino acids: CASSLVGGRDTQYF. The CDR3 nucleotides are TGTGCCAGCAGCTTGGTCGGGGGGAGGGATACGCAGTATTTT.

This clone was counted once. The chain links TRBV19 to TRBJ2-1; weak D call: TRBD1 (5 bases). Trimming took off 1 base at V and 8 bases at J, with 12 bases between the two ends. From germline, CDR1 is LNHDA and CDR2 SQIVND (reference sequence). This CDR3 region has 14 residues. Here the CDR3 reads CASSIGLRVDEQFF. Written as DNA, the CDR3 is TGTGCCAGTAGTATAGGACTCAGGGTAGATGAGCAGTTCTTC.

The chain has TRBV7-9 and TRBJ2-1; 8 bases match TRBD2. The V segment lost 5 bases and the J segment 3 bases; nucleotides outside the gene matches: 9. Germline V gene data show CDR1 as SEHNR and CDR2 as FQNEAQ (reference sequence). This CDR3 is 16 amino acids long. CDR3 sequence: CASSTFSGVNYNEQFF. The CDR3 nucleotides are TGTGCCAGCAGCACATTTAGCGGGGTCAACTACAATGAGCAGTTCTTC.

This chain joins TRBV25-1 and TRBJ1-2, with D maybe TRBD1 (5 bases). The germline V gene has CDR1 MGHDK and CDR2 SYGVNS. This CDR3 is built from 13 residues. V was shortened by 7 bases and J by 6 bases, with 15 bases between the two germline ends. CDR3 sequence: CASTGGDGNGYTF. DNA of the CDR3: TGTGCCAGCACCGGAGGGGACGGAAATGGCTACACCTTC.

This chain connects TRBV5-5 to TRBJ1-2; D remains unclear. The CDR3 has 15 amino acids. Germline assignment: CDR1 SGHKS and CDR2 YYEKEE (reference sequence). The V gene lost 0 bases and the J gene lost 4 bases, with 13 bases spanning the gap. DNA for the CDR3: TGTGCCAGCAGCTTGGCTCCCGTCAGGATCTATGGCTACACCTTC. It translates to CASSLAPVRIYGYTF.

The rearrangement uses TRBV6-5 and TRBJ1-1; possible D gene TRBD1, 6 bases. V lost 6 bases to trimming and J lost 6 bases, with 14 bases between them. Germline V gives CDR1 MNHEY, CDR2 SVGAGI. The CDR3 is 13 amino acids. DNA for the CDR3: TGTGCCAGCAGCCCAACAGGGTCCCCTGAAGCTTTCTTT. The encoded protein is CASSPTGSPEAFF.

The rearrangement links TRBV6-5 to TRBJ2-1; a weak D match, TRBD1 (5 bases). With 5 bases removed from V and 2 bases from J, the gap between germline ends came to 7 bases. This CDR3 spans 13 amino acids. Germline CDR1 is MNHEY and CDR2 is SVGAGI. The CDR3 region has the DNA TGTGCCAGCAGTAAGACAGCCTACAATGAGCAGTTCTTC. Translation gives CASSKTAYNEQFF.